This TCR beta chain appears in the sequencing data of a study of tumor-infiltrating lymphocytes in primary liver carcinoma. Overall study context: Male and female patients aged 30 to 69 years made up the cohort.

Germline DNA was also extracted, while the blood RNA originated from unsorted whole blood. The patients lived with chronic HBV infection and had not yet received any treatment. TCR beta cDNA was reverse-transcribed from around 0.55 ug of total RNA. The reaction used a constant-region primer and ProtoScript II reverse transcriptase. A slightly modified ARM-PCR protocol with three nested multiplex PCR rounds produced these TCR beta libraries. Amplification in the first two PCR rounds was performed using TRBV1-TRBV30 forward primers and a C-beta reverse primer for 10 cycles each. TCRdb reprocessed the multiplex PCR reads via MiXCR and lists one record per CDR3 protein. This table holds 150,000 to 200,000 distinct CDR3 sequences, less than 70% found once. J was trimmed by 4 bases and V by 7 bases; bases with no gene match: 3. The CDR3 spans 14 residues. CDR1 and CDR2 from the germline V gene are MDHEN and SYDVKM.

The sample consisted of peripheral blood. The source is a woman in her sixties with primary liver carcinoma and hepatitis B virus infection. V is TRBV28 and J is TRBJ2-1; 11 bases are shared with TRBD2. The CDR3 spells CASMASGRYNEQFF. The CDR3, as DNA: TGTGCCAGCATGGCTAGCGGGAGGTACAATGAGCAGTTCTTC.